A selection of T cell receptor beta chains follows, all from one sample in a study of T cell responses to AZD1222 COVID-19 vaccine. Profiled with immunoSEQ multiplex PCR; TCRdb holds only in-frame clones, not every one. The table lists tens of thousands of clones, roughly nine tenths of them singletons. Sample: peripheral blood, taken on day 0 of AZD1222 vaccination. These receptors were obtained from an adult in good health. Both conserved end residues are part of each CDR3. The order of the fields is D gene, V gene, J gene, clone size, CDR3 protein, CDR3 DNA. D genes are given only for firm matches. The size entry is marked missing in some rows and otherwise reads once, few, many or a size class.

d_call: NA; v_call: TRBV13; j_call: TRBJ1-4; clone_size: NA; cdr3_aa: CASSIRTEVSEKLFF; cdr3_nt: TGTGCCAGCAGCATCCGGACGGAGGTTAGCGAAAAACTGTTTTTT
d_call: NA; v_call: TRBV11-3; j_call: TRBJ1-1; clone_size: NA; cdr3_aa: CASSLGSGSTEAFF; cdr3_nt: TGTGCCAGCAGCTTAGGTTCGGGGTCGACTGAAGCTTTCTTT
d_call: TRBD1; v_call: TRBV27; j_call: TRBJ2-7; clone_size: once; cdr3_aa: CASSSGTGGAGQYF; cdr3_nt: TGTGCCAGCAGTTCAGGGACAGGGGGCGCGGGGCAGTACTTC
d_call: NA; v_call: TRBV3-1/TRBV3-2; j_call: TRBJ2-1; clone_size: NA; cdr3_aa: CASTKLWGGHEQFF; cdr3_nt: TGTGCCAGCACCAAACTTTGGGGGGGCCATGAGCAGTTCTTC
d_call: NA; v_call: TRBV21-1; j_call: TRBJ2-1; clone_size: few; cdr3_aa: CASSPKWGEGNRRNEQFF; cdr3_nt: NA
d_call: TRBD1; v_call: TRBV9; j_call: TRBJ2-2; clone_size: NA; cdr3_aa: CASSSRDRGTGGELFF; cdr3_nt: TGTGCCAGCAGCTCCCGGGACAGGGGAACAGGTGGGGAGCTGTTTTTT
d_call: TRBD2; v_call: TRBV24-1; j_call: TRBJ2-1; clone_size: NA; cdr3_aa: CATSDSIAGTSGIKGNEQFF; cdr3_nt: TGTGCCACCAGTGATTCGATTGCCGGGACTAGCGGTATCAAGGGCAATGAGCAGTTCTTC
d_call: TRBD2; v_call: TRBV19; j_call: TRBJ2-1; clone_size: NA; cdr3_aa: CASSPQIAGGPKEQFF; cdr3_nt: TGTGCCAGTAGTCCGCAAATAGCGGGGGGGCCCAAGGAGCAGTTCTTC
d_call: TRBD1; v_call: TRBV6-1; j_call: TRBJ2-3; clone_size: NA; cdr3_aa: CASSVDRVVSTDTQYF; cdr3_nt: TGTGCCAGCAGTGTCGACAGGGTGGTGAGCACAGATACGCAGTATTTT
d_call: NA; v_call: TRBV10-3; j_call: TRBJ2-2; clone_size: once; cdr3_aa: CAISERDTGELFF; cdr3_nt: TGTGCCATCAGTGAGAGGGACACCGGGGAGCTGTTTTTT
d_call: NA; v_call: TRBV3-1/TRBV3-2; j_call: TRBJ1-5; clone_size: NA; cdr3_aa: CASSQAEQGGQPQHF; cdr3_nt: TGTGCCAGCAGCCAAGCTGAACAGGGCGGGCAGCCCCAGCATTTT
d_call: TRBD2; v_call: TRBV7-9; j_call: TRBJ2-7; clone_size: once; cdr3_aa: CASGERGAPDYEQYF; cdr3_nt: TGTGCCAGCGGAGAGCGGGGGGCCCCTGACTACGAGCAGTACTTC
d_call: NA; v_call: TRBV7-3; j_call: TRBJ1-1; clone_size: NA; cdr3_aa: CASSLDPGIKAFF; cdr3_nt: TGTGCCAGCAGCTTAGATCCGGGGATCAAAGCTTTCTTT
d_call: TRBD2; v_call: TRBV5-1; j_call: TRBJ2-7; clone_size: NA; cdr3_aa: CASSTGTSGGYEQYF; cdr3_nt: TGCGCCAGCAGCACCGGGACTAGCGGGGGCTACGAGCAGTACTTC
d_call: NA; v_call: TRBV5-4; j_call: TRBJ2-5; clone_size: NA; cdr3_aa: CASSRGEETQYF; cdr3_nt: TGTGCCAGCAGCCGTGGGGAAGAGACCCAGTACTTC
d_call: NA; v_call: TRBV21-1; j_call: TRBJ2-7; clone_size: NA; cdr3_aa: CASSKRPGGPSYEQYF; cdr3_nt: TGTGCCAGCAGCAAAAGGCCAGGGGGCCCTTCCTACGAGCAGTACTTC
d_call: NA; v_call: TRBV4-3; j_call: TRBJ1-3; clone_size: few; cdr3_aa: CASSQEGFSGNTIYF; cdr3_nt: TGCGCCAGCAGCCAAGAGGGTTTTTCTGGAAACACCATATATTTT
d_call: NA; v_call: TRBV6-1; j_call: TRBJ1-1; clone_size: NA; cdr3_aa: CASSEASAAFEAFF; cdr3_nt: TGTGCCAGCAGTGAAGCCTCGGCAGCCTTTGAAGCTTTCTTT
d_call: NA; v_call: TRBV30; j_call: TRBJ2-2; clone_size: NA; cdr3_aa: CAWRGTGELFF; cdr3_nt: TGTGCCTGGAGGGGCACCGGGGAGCTGTTTTTT
d_call: NA; v_call: TRBV2; j_call: TRBJ1-5; clone_size: NA; cdr3_aa: CASSDSPGQDQPQHF; cdr3_nt: TGTGCCAGCAGTGATAGTCCAGGTCAGGATCAGCCCCAGCATTTT
d_call: NA; v_call: TRBV27; j_call: TRBJ1-5; clone_size: NA; cdr3_aa: CASSLYWGGESQPQHF; cdr3_nt: TGTGCCAGCAGTTTATATTGGGGAGGGGAGAGTCAGCCCCAGCATTTT
d_call: TRBD1; v_call: TRBV18; j_call: TRBJ1-2; clone_size: NA; cdr3_aa: CASSPDRDGYTF; cdr3_nt: TGTGCCAGCTCCCCAGACAGGGATGGCTACACCTTC
d_call: TRBD1; v_call: TRBV19; j_call: TRBJ2-7; clone_size: NA; cdr3_aa: CARIRDRGYEQYF; cdr3_nt: TGTGCCAGAATCCGGGACAGGGGCTACGAGCAGTACTTC
d_call: NA; v_call: TRBV4-1; j_call: TRBJ2-7; clone_size: NA; cdr3_aa: CASSPTGGESYEQYF; cdr3_nt: TGCGCCAGCAGCCCCACCGGCGGGGAGTCCTACGAGCAGTACTTC
d_call: NA; v_call: TRBV5-1; j_call: TRBJ1-1; clone_size: NA; cdr3_aa: CASSLGQVSTEAFF; cdr3_nt: TGCGCCAGCAGCTTGGGACAGGTATCCACTGAAGCTTTCTTT
d_call: NA; v_call: TRBV5-5; j_call: TRBJ1-4; clone_size: NA; cdr3_aa: CASSLTGTNEKLFF; cdr3_nt: TGTGCCAGCAGCTTGACGGGGACTAATGAAAAACTGTTTTTT
d_call: NA; v_call: TRBV5-5; j_call: TRBJ1-3; clone_size: NA; cdr3_aa: CASSWGASGNTIYF; cdr3_nt: TGTGCCAGCAGCTGGGGGGCGTCTGGAAACACCATATATTTT
d_call: TRBD1; v_call: TRBV24-1; j_call: TRBJ2-7; clone_size: NA; cdr3_aa: CATSDAPGGQDTYEQYF; cdr3_nt: TGTGCCACCAGTGATGCGCCTGGGGGACAGGACACCTACGAGCAGTACTTC
d_call: NA; v_call: TRBV7-2; j_call: TRBJ1-5; clone_size: NA; cdr3_aa: CASSLVGVSNQPQHF; cdr3_nt: TGTGCCAGCAGCTTAGTGGGGGTCAGTAATCAGCCCCAGCATTTT
d_call: NA; v_call: TRBV2; j_call: TRBJ2-7; clone_size: NA; cdr3_aa: CASFPTVSYEQYF; cdr3_nt: TGTGCCAGCTTTCCAACGGTCTCCTACGAGCAGTACTTC
d_call: NA; v_call: TRBV27; j_call: TRBJ1-4; clone_size: NA; cdr3_aa: CASSSHRYQGEKLFF; cdr3_nt: TGTGCCAGCAGTTCACACAGGTACCAGGGTGAAAAACTGTTTTTT
d_call: NA; v_call: TRBV7-3; j_call: TRBJ1-1; clone_size: NA; cdr3_aa: CASSLAPPGTSNTEAFF; cdr3_nt: TGTGCCAGCAGCTTAGCCCCTCCCGGGACATCAAACACTGAAGCTTTCTTT
d_call: TRBD1; v_call: TRBV6-2/TRBV6-3; j_call: TRBJ1-1; clone_size: NA; cdr3_aa: CASSATGANTEAFF; cdr3_nt: TGTGCCAGCAGCGCTACAGGGGCGAACACTGAAGCTTTCTTT
d_call: TRBD2; v_call: TRBV28; j_call: TRBJ2-5; clone_size: once; cdr3_aa: CASRQREQETQYF; cdr3_nt: TGTGCCAGCAGGCAGCGGGAGCAAGAGACCCAGTACTTC
d_call: NA; v_call: TRBV18; j_call: TRBJ1-2; clone_size: NA; cdr3_aa: CASSPPDQRAGYTF; cdr3_nt: TGTGCCAGCTCACCACCGGACCAAAGAGCCGGCTACACCTTC
d_call: NA; v_call: TRBV5-6; j_call: TRBJ1-4; clone_size: NA; cdr3_aa: CASSLAMASETTNEKLFF; cdr3_nt: TGTGCCAGCAGCTTGGCCATGGCCTCTGAGACAACTAATGAAAAACTGTTTTTT
d_call: NA; v_call: TRBV3-1/TRBV3-2; j_call: TRBJ1-1; clone_size: NA; cdr3_aa: CASSQGALTEAFF; cdr3_nt: TGTGCCAGCAGCCAGGGGGCATTGACTGAAGCTTTCTTT
d_call: TRBD1; v_call: TRBV29-1; j_call: TRBJ1-4; clone_size: NA; cdr3_aa: CSVRTGVGEKLFF; cdr3_nt: TGCAGCGTTCGGACAGGGGTAGGGGAAAAACTGTTTTTT
d_call: NA; v_call: TRBV4-1; j_call: TRBJ1-5; clone_size: NA; cdr3_aa: CASSQGFGLGQPQHF; cdr3_nt: TGCGCCAGCAGCCAAGGTTTCGGGTTGGGTCAGCCCCAGCATTTT
d_call: TRBD1; v_call: TRBV5-5; j_call: TRBJ1-5; clone_size: NA; cdr3_aa: CASSLLFTGGVHQPQHF; cdr3_nt: TGTGCCAGCAGCTTGTTGTTTACAGGGGGCGTCCATCAGCCCCAGCATTTT
d_call: NA; v_call: TRBV3-1/TRBV3-2; j_call: TRBJ1-5; clone_size: few; cdr3_aa: CASSQAPRLSPNQPQHF; cdr3_nt: TGTGCCAGCAGCCAGGCCCCACGCCTGTCCCCCAATCAGCCCCAGCATTTT
d_call: NA; v_call: TRBV3-1/TRBV3-2; j_call: TRBJ2-1; clone_size: once; cdr3_aa: CASSQSPRRDEQFF; cdr3_nt: TGTGCCAGCAGCCAATCCCCCCGTCGGGATGAGCAGTTCTTC
d_call: TRBD1; v_call: TRBV18; j_call: TRBJ1-5; clone_size: NA; cdr3_aa: CASSAGTGGNQPQHF; cdr3_nt: TGTGCCAGCTCAGCCGGGACAGGGGGCAATCAGCCCCAGCATTTT
d_call: NA; v_call: TRBV30; j_call: TRBJ2-3; clone_size: NA; cdr3_aa: CAWSAGRPGLDTQYF; cdr3_nt: TGTGCCTGGAGTGCAGGACGGCCCGGGCTCGATACGCAGTATTTT
d_call: TRBD2; v_call: TRBV18; j_call: TRBJ2-1; clone_size: NA; cdr3_aa: CASSSSGGAVNEQFF; cdr3_nt: TGTGCCAGCTCATCAAGCGGGGGGGCCGTGAATGAGCAGTTCTTC
d_call: TRBD2; v_call: TRBV9; j_call: TRBJ2-1; clone_size: once; cdr3_aa: CASSPRTSEYNEQFF; cdr3_nt: TGTGCCAGCAGCCCTAGGACTAGCGAATACAATGAGCAGTTCTTC
d_call: NA; v_call: TRBV11-2; j_call: TRBJ2-7; clone_size: NA; cdr3_aa: CASSALPGGLSYEQYF; cdr3_nt: TGTGCCAGCAGCGCCCTGCCCGGGGGGCTATCCTACGAGCAGTACTTC
d_call: TRBD1; v_call: TRBV5-4; j_call: TRBJ2-3; clone_size: NA; cdr3_aa: CASSLGRTGANTDTQYF; cdr3_nt: TGTGCCAGCAGCTTGGGTAGGACAGGGGCCAACACAGATACGCAGTATTTT
d_call: NA; v_call: TRBV11-3; j_call: TRBJ2-7; clone_size: NA; cdr3_aa: CASSSTNPYEQYF; cdr3_nt: TGTGCCAGCAGCTCAACAAATCCCTACGAGCAGTACTTC